These T cell receptor beta chains were read from a single sample in a study of cytomegalovirus exposure and HLA in healthy donors. Assay used: immunoSEQ multiplex PCR; TCRdb lists only in-frame clones, some missing. The table includes about 210,000 clones, about three quarters detected once. Sequences were obtained from PBMCs. The receptors here all came from a boy younger than 18 in good health and CMV-seronegative. The conserved cysteine and the conserved F or W are not part of the CDR3 here. D genes are given only for firm matches. Size values are once, few and many counts, or a class for expanded clones, and some rows have none.

clone size,V gene,J gene,D gene,CDR3 protein
NA,TRBV27,TRBJ1-2,TRBD1,ASSRRQGVYGYP
NA,TRBV6-5,TRBJ1-4,NA,ASRRNNEKLF
few,TRBV2,TRBJ2-7,TRBD2,ASRPRSGGYEQY
few,TRBV10-2,TRBJ1-2,NA,ASLEREKGNGYT
NA,TRBV5-4,TRBJ2-7,TRBD2,ASSLGGAGGTYEQY
NA,TRBV5-4,TRBJ2-5,NA,ASSLAQTETGQEY
once,TRBV15,TRBJ2-7,TRBD1,ATSNRDRDYEQY
NA,TRBV5-4,TRBJ1-2,NA,ASTVGGGVNYGYT
NA,TRBV5-6,TRBJ2-5,NA,ASSFRGPQETQY
once,TRBV6-5,TRBJ2-2,NA,ASSYYRANTGELF
NA,TRBV2,TRBJ1-1,TRBD1,ASSEPGGRGVF
NA,TRBV5-1,TRBJ2-3,NA,ASSLDEGEGGRSTDTQY
few,TRBV5-1,TRBJ2-1,TRBD2,ASSLEASGNEQF
NA,TRBV6-1,TRBJ1-5,TRBD1,ASRTGSRAQH
NA,TRBV7-8,TRBJ1-5,NA,ASSLWAPGSGNQPQH
once,TRBV7-6,TRBJ2-2,NA,ASSLEEALNTGELF
NA,TRBV5-1,TRBJ1-2,TRBD1,ASKDRAGPNYGYT
NA,TRBV19,TRBJ1-2,NA,ASSNLGQFNYGYT
NA,TRBV5-1,TRBJ2-7,TRBD1,ASSLDREQY
few,TRBV27,TRBJ1-5,NA,ASSLQISNQPQH
NA,TRBV27,TRBJ2-3,NA,ASRESTDTQY
NA,TRBV7-9,TRBJ2-7,TRBD1,ASSFHGTGRTYEQY
NA,TRBV6-5,TRBJ2-7,NA,ASSDSHTREQY
NA,TRBV6-5,TRBJ2-1,NA,ASSSKEGRSYNEQF
few,TRBV5-8,TRBJ1-1,NA,ASSYRASRRTEAF
NA,TRBV2,TRBJ1-5,NA,ASSEGPGNQPQH
NA,TRBV9,TRBJ2-3,NA,ASSVGGGADTQY
NA,TRBV5-4,TRBJ1-2,NA,ASSLDSTYGYT
NA,TRBV4-1,TRBJ2-7,TRBD1,ASTPTGGFYEQY
NA,TRBV11-3,TRBJ1-2,NA,ASSLGGSIVYGYT
NA,TRBV4-1,TRBJ1-2,TRBD1,ASSQDRIPRTGQYGYT
NA,TRBV19,TRBJ1-2,NA,ASSIGGQTPYGYT
few,TRBV11-2,TRBJ1-2,NA,ASSLDPTGTYGYT
NA,TRBV2,TRBJ2-1,TRBD1,ASSRGQGLPYNEQF
once,TRBV30,TRBJ2-3,NA,AWNTWPTDTQY
NA,TRBV27,TRBJ1-1,TRBD1,ASSLGQGAWAF
NA,TRBV2,TRBJ2-5,NA,ASSDGRSQETQY
NA,TRBV2,TRBJ2-7,NA,ASRIAETYEQY
NA,TRBV7-2,TRBJ2-7,NA,ASSLEGDRLGGQY
NA,TRBV12-5,TRBJ1-2,TRBD1,ASQFFPGTETNYGYT
few,TRBV4-1,TRBJ1-5,NA,ASSLSVGHSRH
once,TRBV29-1,TRBJ2-3,NA,SVGAWGDTQY
NA,TRBV10-3,TRBJ1-3,TRBD1,AISVRDRGRVNTIY
NA,TRBV7-9,TRBJ2-1,TRBD2,ASSFGAGTRPSDEQF
NA,TRBV6-5,TRBJ1-5,NA,ASSYGGALGQPQH
NA,TRBV6-1,TRBJ2-5,TRBD1,ASTMGQGETQY
NA,TRBV11-3,TRBJ2-7,TRBD1,ASSLAGGRFEQY
NA,TRBV2,NA,NA,ASKHDRLSPYEQY
NA,TRBV6-1,TRBJ2-7,TRBD2,ASSHNRGSYEQY
NA,TRBV29-1,TRBJ2-7,TRBD1,SVGRDRGLTEQY
NA,TRBV2,TRBJ1-3,TRBD1,ASSEADTPGQR
NA,TRBV7-9,TRBJ2-5,NA,ASSPEDRWETQY